The TCR beta chain under discussion was sequenced for a study of blood T cell repertoires in COVID-19. Assay used: immunoSEQ multiplex PCR; TCRdb lists only in-frame clones, some missing. The sample records hundreds of thousands of clones, approximately 92% being singletons. Assignment of participants to cohorts was predicated upon participant-reported clinical history. The material sequenced was PBMCs or T cells enriched from blood (not recorded which). The TCR comes from a man aged 18 to 30 who had recovered from COVID-19.

CDR3 residues: CASSLGLAGEFYNEQFF. The CDR3 region has the DNA TGCGCCAGCAGCTTGGGGCTAGCGGGGGAATTTTACAATGAGCAGTTCTTC. This sequence joins TRBV5-1 and TRBJ2-1; TRBD2 aligns across 10 bases. This CDR3 is 17 amino acids long. V dropped 0 bases and J dropped 4; count of bases not matched to a gene: 7. CDR1 is SGHRS, CDR2 YFSETQ, per germline.